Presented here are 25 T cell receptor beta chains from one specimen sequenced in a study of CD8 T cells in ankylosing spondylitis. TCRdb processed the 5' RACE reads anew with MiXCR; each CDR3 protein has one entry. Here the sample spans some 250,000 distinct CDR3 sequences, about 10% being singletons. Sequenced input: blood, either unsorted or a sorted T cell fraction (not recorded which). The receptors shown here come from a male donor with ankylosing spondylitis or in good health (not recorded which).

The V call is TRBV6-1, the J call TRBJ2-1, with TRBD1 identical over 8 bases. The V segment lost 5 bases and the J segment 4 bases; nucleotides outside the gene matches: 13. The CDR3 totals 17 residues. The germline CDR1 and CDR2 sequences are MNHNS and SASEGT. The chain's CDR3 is CASSRGQGIASYNEQFF. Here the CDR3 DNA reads TGTGCCAGCAGTAGAGGACAGGGAATAGCGTCATACAATGAGCAGTTCTTC.

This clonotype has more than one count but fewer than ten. The CDR3 loop is CASSLGLLAVEQFF. The CDR3 bases are TGTGCCAGCAGCTTAGGATTGCTAGCCGTTGAGCAGTTCTTC. This sequence joins TRBV7-9 and TRBJ2-1, with D tentatively TRBD2 (5 bases). The CDR3 is made up of 14 amino acids. Trimming took off 1 base at V and 9 bases at J, with 13 bases between the two ends. Germline-derived CDR1 and CDR2 are SEHNR and FQNEAQ (reference sequence).

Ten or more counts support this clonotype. The CDR3 spells CASTHRGTYYGYTF. Written as DNA, the CDR3 is TGTGCCAGTACCCACAGGGGGACCTACTATGGCTACACCTTC. The rearrangement links TRBV19 to TRBJ1-2, with 8 bases fitting TRBD1. This CDR3 is built from 14 residues. Trimming removed 7 bases from V and 3 bases from J; junction bases left unmatched: 7. CDR1 and CDR2 (germline): LNHDA, SQIVND (reference sequence).

CDR3 amino acids: CASSLEQGAITEAFF. CDR3 nucleotides: TGTGCCAGCAGCTTGGAGCAGGGGGCTATCACTGAAGCTTTCTTT. This sequence joins TRBV5-5 and TRBJ1-1, with 8 bases lining up with TRBD1. Germline lookup yields CDR1 SGHKS and CDR2 YYEKEE (reference sequence). The CDR3 has 15 amino acids. With V trimmed by 0 bases and J by 4 bases, 5 bases remained unmatched.

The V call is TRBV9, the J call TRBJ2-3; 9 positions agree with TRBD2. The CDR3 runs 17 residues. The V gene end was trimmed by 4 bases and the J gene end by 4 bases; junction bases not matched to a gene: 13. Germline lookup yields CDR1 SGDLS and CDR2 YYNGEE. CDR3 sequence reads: CASSPNTGTSLPDTQYF. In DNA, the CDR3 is TGTGCCAGCAGCCCTAACACCGGGACTAGCTTGCCAGATACGCAGTATTTT.

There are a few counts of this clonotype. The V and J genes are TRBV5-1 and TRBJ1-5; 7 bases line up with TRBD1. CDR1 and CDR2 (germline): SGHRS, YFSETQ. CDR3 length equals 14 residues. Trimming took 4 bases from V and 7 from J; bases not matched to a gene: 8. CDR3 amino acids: CASSEGQDGQPQHF. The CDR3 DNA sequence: TGCGCCAGCAGCGAAGGACAGGATGGGCAGCCCCAGCATTTT.

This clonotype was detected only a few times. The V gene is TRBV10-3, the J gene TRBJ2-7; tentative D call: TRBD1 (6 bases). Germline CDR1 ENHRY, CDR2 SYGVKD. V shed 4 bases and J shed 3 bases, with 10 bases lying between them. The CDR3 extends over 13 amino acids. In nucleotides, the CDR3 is TGTGCCATCAGTGGCGGACAGCTCTACGAGCAGTACTTC. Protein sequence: CAISGGQLYEQYF.

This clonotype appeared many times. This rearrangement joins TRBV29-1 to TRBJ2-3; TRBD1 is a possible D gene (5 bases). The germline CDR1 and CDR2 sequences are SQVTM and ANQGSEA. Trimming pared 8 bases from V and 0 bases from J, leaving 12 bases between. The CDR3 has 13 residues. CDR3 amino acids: CSIRVFSTDTQYF. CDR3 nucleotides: TGCAGCATCAGGGTCTTTAGCACAGATACGCAGTATTTT.

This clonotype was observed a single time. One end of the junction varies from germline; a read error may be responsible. The CDR3 coding sequence is TGTGCCAGCGGCTTCCGGGATCAGTTCAATGAGCAGTTCTTC. Translation gives CASGFRDQFNEQFF. V and J are TRBV7-3 and TRBJ2-1; TRBD2 might be the D (5 bases). Germline lookup yields CDR1 SGHTA and CDR2 FQGTGA. The CDR3 covers 14 residues.

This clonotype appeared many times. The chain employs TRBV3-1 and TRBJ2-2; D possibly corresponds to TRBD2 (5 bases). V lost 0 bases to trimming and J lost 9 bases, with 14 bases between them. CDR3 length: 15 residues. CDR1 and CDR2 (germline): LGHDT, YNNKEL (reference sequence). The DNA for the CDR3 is TGTGCCAGCAGCCAAGATGCCGGGGTAGTCCGGGAGCTGTTTTTT. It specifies CASSQDAGVVRELFF.

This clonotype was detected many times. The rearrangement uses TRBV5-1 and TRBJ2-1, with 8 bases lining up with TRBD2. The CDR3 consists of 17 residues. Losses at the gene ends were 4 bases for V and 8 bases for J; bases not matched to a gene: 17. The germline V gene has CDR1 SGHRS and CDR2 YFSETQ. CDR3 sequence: CASSPSIVSGSLHEQFF. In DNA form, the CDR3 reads TGCGCCAGCAGCCCCAGTATCGTCAGCGGGAGTCTGCATGAGCAGTTCTTC.

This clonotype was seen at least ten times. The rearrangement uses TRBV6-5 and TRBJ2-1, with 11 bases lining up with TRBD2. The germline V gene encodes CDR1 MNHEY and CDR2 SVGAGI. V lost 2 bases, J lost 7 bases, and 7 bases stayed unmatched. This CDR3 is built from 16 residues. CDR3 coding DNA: TGTGCCAGCAGTTACGCCTTAGCGGGGGGGCTGAATGAGCAGTTCTTC. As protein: CASSYALAGGLNEQFF.

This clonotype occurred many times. The CDR3 nucleotides are TGTGCCAGCAGTTCGAGGGGGGGATATAATTCACCCCTCCACTTT. Protein product: CASSSRGGYNSPLHF. The J gene is TRBJ1-6, the V gene TRBV12-3 or TRBV12-4; a possible D gene is TRBD1 (6 bases). There are 15 residues in the CDR3. Trimming removed 4 bases at V and 4 bases at J, with 11 bases between.

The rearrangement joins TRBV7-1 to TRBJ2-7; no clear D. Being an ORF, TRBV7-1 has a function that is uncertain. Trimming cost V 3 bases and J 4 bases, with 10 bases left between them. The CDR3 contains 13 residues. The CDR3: CASSSELGYEQYF. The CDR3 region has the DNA TGTGCCAGCAGCTCGGAGCTGGGGTACGAGCAGTACTTC.

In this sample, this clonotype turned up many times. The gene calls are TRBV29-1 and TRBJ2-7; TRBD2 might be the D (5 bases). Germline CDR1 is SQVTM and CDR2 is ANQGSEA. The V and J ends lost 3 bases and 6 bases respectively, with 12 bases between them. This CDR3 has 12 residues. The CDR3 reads CSVEVGGAEQYF. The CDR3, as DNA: TGCAGCGTTGAGGTTGGAGGTGCCGAGCAGTACTTC.

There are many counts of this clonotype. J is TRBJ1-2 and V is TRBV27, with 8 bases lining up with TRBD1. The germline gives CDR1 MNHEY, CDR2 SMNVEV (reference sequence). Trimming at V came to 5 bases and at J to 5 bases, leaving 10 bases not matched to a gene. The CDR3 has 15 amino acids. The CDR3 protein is CASSPGQGLFYGYTF. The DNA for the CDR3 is TGTGCCAGCAGTCCCGGACAGGGCCTGTTTTATGGCTACACCTTC.

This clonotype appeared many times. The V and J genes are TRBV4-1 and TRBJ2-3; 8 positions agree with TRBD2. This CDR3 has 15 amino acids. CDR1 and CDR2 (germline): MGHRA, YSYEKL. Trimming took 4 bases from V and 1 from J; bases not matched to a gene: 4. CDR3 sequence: CASSLTSAGTDTQYF. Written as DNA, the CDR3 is TGCGCCAGCAGCCTGACTAGCGCAGGCACAGATACGCAGTATTTT.

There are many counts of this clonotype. The CDR3 nucleotides are TGCGCCAGCAGTTGGGGACGAAGTATCGTGAACACTGAAGCTTTCTTT. Translated: CASSWGRSIVNTEAFF. This sequence joins TRBV5-1 and TRBJ1-1, with D possibly being TRBD1 (5 bases). The germline V gene has CDR1 SGHRS and CDR2 YFSETQ. Trimming left V 5 bases short and J 0 bases short, with 17 bases between. This CDR3 is built from 16 residues.

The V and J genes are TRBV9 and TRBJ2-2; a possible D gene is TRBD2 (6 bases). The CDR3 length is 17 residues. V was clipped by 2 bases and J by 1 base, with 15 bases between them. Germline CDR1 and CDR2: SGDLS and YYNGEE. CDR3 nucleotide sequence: TGTGCCAGCAGCGTGACCTTTGCGGGGATGAACACCGGGGAGCTGTTTTTT. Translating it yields CASSVTFAGMNTGELFF. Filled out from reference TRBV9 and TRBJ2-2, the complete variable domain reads DSGVTQTPKHLITATGQRVTLRCSPRSGDLSVYWYQQSLDQGLQFLIQYYNGEERAKGNILERFSAQQFPDLHSELNLSSLELGDSALYFCASSVTFAGMNTGELFFGEGSRLTVL.

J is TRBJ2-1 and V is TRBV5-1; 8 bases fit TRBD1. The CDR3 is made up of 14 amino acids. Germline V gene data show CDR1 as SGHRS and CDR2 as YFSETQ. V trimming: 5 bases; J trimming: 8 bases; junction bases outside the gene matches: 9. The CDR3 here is CASSPGQEADEQFF. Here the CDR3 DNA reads TGCGCCAGCAGTCCGGGACAGGAGGCGGATGAGCAGTTCTTC.

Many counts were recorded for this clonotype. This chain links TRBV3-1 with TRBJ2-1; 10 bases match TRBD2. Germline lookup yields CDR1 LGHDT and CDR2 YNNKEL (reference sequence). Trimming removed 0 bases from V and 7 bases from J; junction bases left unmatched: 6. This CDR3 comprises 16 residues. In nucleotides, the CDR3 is TGTGCCAGCAGCCAAGATTGGGTAGCGGGAGGAAATGAGCAGTTCTTC. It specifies CASSQDWVAGGNEQFF.

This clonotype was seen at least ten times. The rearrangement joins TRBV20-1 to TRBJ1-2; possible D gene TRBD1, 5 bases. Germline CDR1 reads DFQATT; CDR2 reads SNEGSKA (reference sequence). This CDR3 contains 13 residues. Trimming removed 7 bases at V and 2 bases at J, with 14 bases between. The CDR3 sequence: CSGERGRNYGYTF. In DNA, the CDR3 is TGCAGTGGAGAGCGGGGGAGAAACTATGGCTACACCTTC.

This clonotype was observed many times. This chain's CDR3 is CSVESTMSGSLFGEQFF. The CDR3 DNA reads TGCAGCGTTGAATCTACTATGAGCGGGAGTCTGTTCGGTGAGCAGTTCTTC. The chain couples TRBV29-1 to TRBJ2-1, with 8 bases that match TRBD2. Germline CDR1 reads SQVTM; CDR2 reads ANQGSEA. V shed 2 bases, J shed 9 bases, and the junction held 18 bases outside the gene matches. The CDR3 covers 17 residues.

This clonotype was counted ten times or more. The CDR3 nucleotides read TGCAGTGCTAGAGGGGTAGATACGCAGTATTTT. Protein sequence: CSARGVDTQYF. The chain has TRBV20-1 and TRBJ2-3; D gene unclear. Trimming cost V 1 base and J 5 bases, with 4 bases left between them. Per germline, CDR1 DFQATT and CDR2 SNEGSKA (reference sequence). The CDR3 runs to 11 residues.

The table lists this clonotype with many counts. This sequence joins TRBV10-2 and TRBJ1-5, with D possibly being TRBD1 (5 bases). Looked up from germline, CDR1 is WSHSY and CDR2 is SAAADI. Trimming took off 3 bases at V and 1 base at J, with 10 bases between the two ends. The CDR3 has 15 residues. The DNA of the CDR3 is TGCGCCAGCAGTGACAAGGGGCGAAGCAATCAGCCCCAGCATTTT. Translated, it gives CASSDKGRSNQPQHF.